The 15 T cell receptor beta chains reported below all come from one sample, sequenced in a study of PD-1 blockade in classical Hodgkin lymphoma. Data came from immunoSEQ multiplex PCR; TCRdb stores just in-frame clones and leaves some out. The sample carries roughly 70,000 clones, nearly 95% recorded once. Specified time point: newly diagnosed, previously untreated cHL patient sample. The sequenced sample was peripheral blood mononuclear cells (PBMCs). The receptors here all came from a human donor with classical Hodgkin lymphoma.

This chain links TRBV9 with TRBJ2-3, with D possibly TRBD2 on 5 matching bases. CDR1 is SGDLS and CDR2 is YYNGEE in the germline V gene. The ends were cut back, 2 bases at V and 5 bases at J, with 6 bases in the middle. The CDR3 extends over 12 amino acids. The CDR3: CASSVSGDTQYF. CDR3 bases: TGTGCCAGCAGCGTGAGCGGAGATACGCAGTATTTT.

V and J are TRBV5-1 and TRBJ1-6; D is undetermined. The CDR3 is 16 amino acids. Germline values: CDR1 SGHRS, CDR2 YFSETQ. The germline V and J ends were trimmed by 0 bases and 6 bases, with 13 bases remaining between them. The CDR3: CASSLAGMAANSPLHF. The CDR3 region has the DNA TGCGCCAGCAGCTTGGCCGGGATGGCAGCTAATTCACCCCTCCACTTT.

The CDR3 nucleotides are TGTGCCAGTAGTGTCGTCAAGGGCAATCAGCCCCAGCATTTT. Encoded protein: CASSVVKGNQPQHF. The chain combines TRBV19 with TRBJ1-5; D not certain. CDR3 length: 14 residues. Germline V gene data show CDR1 as LNHDA and CDR2 as SQIVND (reference sequence). The V end was cut by 5 bases, the J end by 2 bases, with 10 bases between.

This rearrangement joins TRBV6-5 to TRBJ2-4, with D perhaps matching TRBD2 (7 bases). V lost 4 bases and J 6 bases, leaving 16 bases between the germline ends. The CDR3 covers 15 residues. Germline CDR1 reads MNHEY; CDR2 reads SVGAGI. The CDR3 is CASSLSSGGVNIQYF. The CDR3 DNA reads TGTGCCAGCAGTTTGTCTTCGGGGGGCGTAAACATTCAGTACTTC.

This clone was observed a handful of times. The chain recombines TRBV6-1 with TRBJ1-2; no firm D call. Trimming took off 0 bases at V and 4 bases at J, with 9 bases between the two ends. This CDR3 comprises 14 residues. Germline CDR1 MNHNS, CDR2 SASEGT. The CDR3: CASSEAINSYGYTF. The CDR3 nucleotides read TGTGCCAGCAGTGAAGCGATAAACAGCTATGGCTACACCTTC.

This clone was seen just once. Here the CDR3 DNA reads TGCAGCGTTGAAAGTAACTATGGCTACACCTTC. As protein: CSVESNYGYTF. The V call is TRBV29-1, the J call TRBJ1-2; D gene ambiguous. This CDR3 is built from 11 residues. The ends were cut back, 2 bases at V and 1 base at J, with 2 bases in the middle. Per the germline V gene, CDR1 is SQVTM and CDR2 is ANQGSEA.

The genes are TRBV7-9 and TRBJ1-1; no reliable D call. CDR1 SEHNR and CDR2 FQNEAQ come from the germline V gene (reference sequence). The length of the CDR3 is 14 residues. With 1 base removed from V and 1 base from J, the gap between germline ends came to 7 bases. The DNA of the CDR3 is TGTGCCAGCAGCTTAGGGGCGGGGAACACTGAAGCTTTCTTT. Protein: CASSLGAGNTEAFF. Combining the CDR3 with reference TRBV7-9 and TRBJ1-1 gives the whole variable domain DTGVSQNPRHKITKRGQNVTFRCDPISEHNRLYWYRQTLGQGPEFLTYFQNEAQLEKSRLLSDRFSAERPKGSFSTLEIQRTEQGDSAMYLCASSLGAGNTEAFFGQGTRLTVV.

V gene TRBV4-1 combines with J gene TRBJ2-3; tentative D call: TRBD1 (6 bases). Germline CDR1 is MGHRA and CDR2 is YSYEKL. The CDR3 covers 15 residues. The ends were cut back, 6 bases at V and 1 base at J, with 14 bases in the middle. Here the CDR3 DNA reads TGCGCCAGCAGACGAACTGAGGGGGGCACAGATACGCAGTATTTT. This encodes CASRRTEGGTDTQYF.

The rearrangement uses TRBV6-5 and TRBJ1-5; D gene uncertain. The CDR3 totals 14 residues. The germline CDR1 and CDR2 sequences are MNHEY and SVGAGI. V was shortened by 5 bases and J by 5 bases, with 13 bases between the two germline ends. The CDR3 coding sequence is TGTGCCAGCAGTCCCGAAAGTGCGTATCAGCCCCAGCATTTT. Protein product: CASSPESAYQPQHF.

This rearrangement joins TRBV19 to TRBJ2-5; 8 bases are shared with TRBD2. The trim removed 5 bases at V and 2 bases at J, leaving 4 bases unmatched. Germline V lookup: CDR1 LNHDA, CDR2 SQIVND (reference sequence). This CDR3 region has 14 residues. The CDR3 region is CASSRLALQETQYF. In DNA form, the CDR3 reads TGTGCCAGTAGTCGACTAGCGCTTCAAGAGACCCAGTACTTC.

The chain carries TRBV4-1 and TRBJ2-5; no clear D. There are 14 residues in the CDR3. Trimming cost V 0 bases and J 5 bases, with 10 bases left between them. In germline, CDR1 is MGHRA, CDR2 YSYEKL. The CDR3, as DNA: TGCGCCAGCAGCCAAGATCGGGTGTCGGAGACCCAGTACTTC. Its protein is CASSQDRVSETQYF.

The chain employs TRBV10-3 and TRBJ2-2; 7 bases match TRBD1. The CDR3 has 16 amino acids. Looked up from germline, CDR1 is ENHRY and CDR2 is SYGVKD. The J segment lost 1 base and the V segment lost 2 bases, leaving 4 bases of the junction unmatched. The CDR3 protein is CAISEVNRGNTGELFF. In DNA, the CDR3 is TGTGCCATCAGTGAGGTTAACAGGGGGAACACCGGGGAGCTGTTTTTT.

Worth noting for this clone: Other DNA sequences in the same sample also yield this CDR3. The CDR3: CASSVGQGGQPQHF. The CDR3 DNA follows: TGTGCCAGTAGTGTAGGACAGGGAGGGCAGCCCCAGCATTTT. The chain employs TRBV19 and TRBJ1-5, with TRBD1 matching over 8 bases. The CDR3 is 14 residues long. The germline V gene has CDR1 LNHDA and CDR2 SQIVND (reference sequence). V lost 5 bases and J lost 7; bases outside the gene matches: 7.

This chain joins TRBV5-1 and TRBJ1-6; possibly TRBD1 for D (5 bases). Trimming removed 3 bases from V and 7 bases from J, with 17 bases in between. Germline V gene sequence: CDR1 SGHRS, CDR2 YFSETQ. The CDR3 sequence is 16 residues long. The CDR3 DNA reads TGCGCCAGCAGCTCGGGACGGTCTGAAGGGAATTCACCCCTCCACTTT. It yields the protein CASSSGRSEGNSPLHF.

This rearrangement joins TRBV4-1 to TRBJ1-4; unclear D gene. The CDR3 consists of 13 residues. Looked up from germline, CDR1 is MGHRA and CDR2 is YSYEKL. V was cut by 4 bases and J by 7 bases, with 10 bases left in between. In DNA, the CDR3 is TGCGCCAGCAGCCTGACGGTGGGTGAAAAACTGTTTTTT. Its translation: CASSLTVGEKLFF.